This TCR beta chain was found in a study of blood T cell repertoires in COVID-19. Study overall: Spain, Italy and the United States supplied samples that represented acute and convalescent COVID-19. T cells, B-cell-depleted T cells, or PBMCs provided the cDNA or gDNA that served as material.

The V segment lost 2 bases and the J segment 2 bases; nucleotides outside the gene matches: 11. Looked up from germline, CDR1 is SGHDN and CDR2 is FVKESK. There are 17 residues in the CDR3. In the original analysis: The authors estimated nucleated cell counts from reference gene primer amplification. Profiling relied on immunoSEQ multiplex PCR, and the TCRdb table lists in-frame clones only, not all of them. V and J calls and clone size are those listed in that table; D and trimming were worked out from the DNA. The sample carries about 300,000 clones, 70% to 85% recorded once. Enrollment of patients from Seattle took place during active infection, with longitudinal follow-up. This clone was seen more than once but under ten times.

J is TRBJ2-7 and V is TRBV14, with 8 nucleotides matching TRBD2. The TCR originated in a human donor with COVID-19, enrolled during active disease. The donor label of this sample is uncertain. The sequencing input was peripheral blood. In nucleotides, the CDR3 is TGTGCCAGCAGCCAATCTGAGGTAGCGGGACTGGCCTACGAGCAGTACTTC. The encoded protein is CASSQSEVAGLAYEQYF.